This T cell receptor beta chain was sequenced in a study of T cell responses to AZD1222 COVID-19 vaccine. General study findings and limits: Only after the peak T cell response were repertoires sampled. Unmutated regions of variants are reportedly targeted by nearly half of spike-specific TCRs. White British ancestry dominated among donors, who included more females, and clonal diversity was possibly underestimated.

The germline CDR1 and CDR2 sequences are MNHEY and SVGAGI. There are 14 residues in the CDR3. V was cut by 1 base and J by 1 base, with 7 bases left in between. Repertoires were generated with immunoSEQ multiplex PCR, while TCRdb's copy carries only in-frame clones and drops some. The repertoire holds roughly 200,000 clones, with 91% as singletons. About this clone itself: Antigen unknown.

The sequencing used peripheral blood, collected 28 days after the second AZD1222 dose. The sequence was obtained from an adult who received the AZD1222 COVID-19 vaccine. This rearrangement joins TRBV6-5 to TRBJ1-1; perhaps TRBD1 as D (5 bases). CDR3 region: CASSYYRPNTEAFF. CDR3 nucleotides: TGTGCCAGCAGTTACTACAGGCCGAACACTGAAGCTTTCTTT.